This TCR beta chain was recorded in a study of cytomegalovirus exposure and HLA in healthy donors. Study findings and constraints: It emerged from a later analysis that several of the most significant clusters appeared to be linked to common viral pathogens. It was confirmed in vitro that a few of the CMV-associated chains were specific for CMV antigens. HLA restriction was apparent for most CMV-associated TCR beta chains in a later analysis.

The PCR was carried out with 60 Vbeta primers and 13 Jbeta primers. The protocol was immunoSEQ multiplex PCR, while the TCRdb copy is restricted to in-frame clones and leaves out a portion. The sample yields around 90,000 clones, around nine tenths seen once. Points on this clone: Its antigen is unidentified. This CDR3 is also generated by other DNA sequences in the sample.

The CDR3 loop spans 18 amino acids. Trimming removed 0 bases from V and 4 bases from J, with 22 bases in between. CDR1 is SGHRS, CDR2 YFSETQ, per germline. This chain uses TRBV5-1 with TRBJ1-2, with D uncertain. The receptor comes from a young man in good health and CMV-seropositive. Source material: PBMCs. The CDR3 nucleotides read TGCGCCAGCAGCTTGGGGATCGGAGCGTTGCATGGGAGCTATGGCTACACCTTC. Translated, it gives CASSLGIGALHGSYGYTF.